These 13 T cell receptor beta chains originate from one sample sequenced in a study of cytomegalovirus exposure and HLA in healthy donors. The PCR contained 60 Vbeta and 13 Jbeta primers. Libraries were prepared by immunoSEQ multiplex PCR; TCRdb keeps only in-frame clonotypes and omits some of them. Seen here are approximately 92,000 clones, about two thirds observed once, and the top ten hold approximately 8.2%. Sequencing was performed on PBMCs. These receptors were obtained from a man in his fifties or sixties in good health and CMV-seronegative.

The genes are TRBV19 and TRBJ1-2, with 8 nucleotides matching TRBD1. Germline V lookup: CDR1 LNHDA, CDR2 SQIVND (reference sequence). Trimming removed 11 bases from V and 2 bases from J; junction bases left unmatched: 4. The CDR3 is made up of 12 amino acids. Here the CDR3 reads CASQGANYGYTF. The CDR3 bases are TGTGCCTCTCAGGGGGCCAACTATGGCTACACCTTC.

The V and J genes are TRBV29-1 and TRBJ2-3; no definite D call. V shed 3 bases and J shed 8 bases, with 9 bases lying between them. The CDR3 runs 11 residues. The V gene's germline CDR1 is SQVTM and CDR2 ANQGSEA. The CDR3: CSVEIVSTQYF. DNA for the CDR3: TGCAGCGTTGAGATTGTCAGTACGCAGTATTTT.

This clone has just a few counts. J is TRBJ1-1 and V is TRBV7-9, with 9 bases matching TRBD1. V lost 10 bases, J lost 10 bases, and 7 bases stayed unmatched. CDR3 size: 11 residues. CDR1 and CDR2 (germline): SEHNR, FQNEAQ (reference sequence). The CDR3 spells CATNRQGGAFF. CDR3 nucleotide sequence: TGTGCCACCAACCGACAGGGGGGAGCTTTCTTT.

This chain joins TRBV28 and TRBJ2-7; 7 bases align to TRBD1. Germline V CDR1 and CDR2: MDHEN, SYDVKM. The ends lost 6 bases at V and 1 base at J; junction bases unmatched: 6. This CDR3 has 14 amino acids. CDR3: CASRRSGGSYEQYF. The CDR3 region has the DNA TGTGCCAGCAGGCGGTCAGGGGGTTCCTACGAGCAGTACTTC.

The V gene is TRBV4-2, the J gene TRBJ2-6; 8 bases align to TRBD1. Unmatched junction bases numbered 5, after V lost 3 bases and J lost 4 bases. The CDR3 extends over 16 amino acids. From germline, CDR1 is LGHNA and CDR2 YNFKEQ. The DNA of the CDR3 is TGTGCCAGCAGCCAGGCAGGGGGCGAAGGGGCCAACGTCCTGACTTTC. This sequence encodes CASSQAGGEGANVLTF.

The CDR3 reads CASSAEEISTDTQYF. The CDR3 DNA reads as TGTGCCAGCAGTGCCGAAGAGATAAGCACAGATACGCAGTATTTT. This chain joins TRBV25-1 and TRBJ2-3; D is unclear. The CDR3 extends over 15 amino acids. Germline-derived CDR1 and CDR2 are MGHDK and SYGVNS. Trimming shortened V by 4 bases and J by 0 bases, and 11 bases separated the two germline ends. Filled out from reference TRBV25-1 and TRBJ2-3, the complete variable domain reads EADIYQTPRYLVIGTGKKITLECSQTMGHDKMYWYQQDPGMELHLIHYSYGVNSTEKGDLSSESTVSRIRTEHFPLTLESARPSHTSQYLCASSAEEISTDTQYFGPGTRLTVL.

Many counts were recorded for this clone. The gene calls are TRBV4-1 and TRBJ1-1, with D unclear. The CDR3 contains 15 residues. Trimming took off 3 bases at V and 11 bases at J, with 22 bases between the two ends. The germline V gene has CDR1 MGHRA and CDR2 YSYEKL. As DNA, the CDR3 is TGCGCCAGCAGCCAGTACCCGCCCCGCAGGACGGGGGCTTTCTTT. Its translation: CASSQYPPRRTGAFF.

The genes are TRBV5-4 and TRBJ2-7; perhaps TRBD1 as D (5 bases). With 3 bases removed from V and 7 bases from J, the gap between germline ends came to 17 bases. This CDR3 comprises 14 residues. Germline CDR1 is SGHNT and CDR2 is YYREEE (reference sequence). The CDR3 loop is CASSSYQGSNEQYF. As DNA, the CDR3 is TGTGCCAGCAGCTCTTATCAGGGATCAAATGAGCAGTACTTC.

The chain combines TRBV7-9 with TRBJ1-1; D may be TRBD1 (6 bases). V lost 6 bases and J 0 bases, leaving 14 bases between the germline ends. CDR1 is SEHNR, CDR2 FQNEAQ, per germline (reference sequence). There are 15 residues in the CDR3. The CDR3 sequence is CASRPGASMNTEAFF. For the CDR3, the DNA is TGTGCCAGCAGGCCAGGGGCGTCCATGAACACTGAAGCTTTCTTT.

The chain combines TRBV2 with TRBJ1-3, with D unclear. The ends were cut back, 3 bases at V and 4 bases at J, with 10 bases in the middle. The germline CDR1 and CDR2 sequences are SNHLY and FYNNEI. The CDR3 runs to 14 residues. CDR3 sequence reads: CASSDRAGGNTIYF. The CDR3 DNA follows: TGTGCCAGCAGTGATAGGGCGGGAGGAAACACCATATATTTT.

In this sample, this clone turned up a few times. The gene calls are TRBV19 and TRBJ1-3, with no clear D. V was shortened by 9 bases and J by 5 bases, with 17 bases between the two germline ends. Per the germline V gene, CDR1 is LNHDA and CDR2 is SQIVND (reference sequence). The CDR3 runs to 14 residues. CDR3 sequence reads: CARPSAGLRNTIYF. CDR3 bases: TGTGCCAGGCCCTCAGCGGGTTTGAGAAACACCATATATTTT.

This chain joins TRBV9 and TRBJ1-6; 7 positions match TRBD1. The germline V gene encodes CDR1 SGDLS and CDR2 YYNGEE. The CDR3 covers 15 residues. Germline trimming cut 3 bases from V and 5 bases from J; bases unmatched to any gene: 5. This chain's CDR3 is CASSERQGHNSPLHF. In DNA form, the CDR3 reads TGTGCCAGCAGCGAGAGACAGGGTCATAATTCACCCCTCCACTTT.

The chain joins TRBV6-5 to TRBJ2-2; 10 bases are a match to TRBD1. J lost 6 bases, V lost 4 bases, and 8 bases had no gene match. The CDR3 runs to 16 residues. Germline loops: CDR1 MNHEY, CDR2 SVGAGI. DNA for the CDR3: TGTGCCAGCAGTTTAACCGGGACAGGGGACTCCGGGGAGCTGTTTTTT. It is translated as CASSLTGTGDSGELFF.